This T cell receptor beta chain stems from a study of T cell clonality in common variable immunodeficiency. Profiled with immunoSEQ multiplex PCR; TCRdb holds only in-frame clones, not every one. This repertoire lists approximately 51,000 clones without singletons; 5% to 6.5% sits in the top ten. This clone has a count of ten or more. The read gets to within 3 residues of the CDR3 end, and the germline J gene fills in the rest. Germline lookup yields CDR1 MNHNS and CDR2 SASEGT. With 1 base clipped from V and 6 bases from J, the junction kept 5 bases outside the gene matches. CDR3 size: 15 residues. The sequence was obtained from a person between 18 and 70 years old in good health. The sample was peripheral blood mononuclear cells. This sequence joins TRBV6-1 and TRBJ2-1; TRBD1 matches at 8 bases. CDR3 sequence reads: CASSEGTGRFNEQFF. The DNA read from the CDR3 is TGTGCCAGCAGTGAAGGGACAGGGAGGTTCAATGAG.